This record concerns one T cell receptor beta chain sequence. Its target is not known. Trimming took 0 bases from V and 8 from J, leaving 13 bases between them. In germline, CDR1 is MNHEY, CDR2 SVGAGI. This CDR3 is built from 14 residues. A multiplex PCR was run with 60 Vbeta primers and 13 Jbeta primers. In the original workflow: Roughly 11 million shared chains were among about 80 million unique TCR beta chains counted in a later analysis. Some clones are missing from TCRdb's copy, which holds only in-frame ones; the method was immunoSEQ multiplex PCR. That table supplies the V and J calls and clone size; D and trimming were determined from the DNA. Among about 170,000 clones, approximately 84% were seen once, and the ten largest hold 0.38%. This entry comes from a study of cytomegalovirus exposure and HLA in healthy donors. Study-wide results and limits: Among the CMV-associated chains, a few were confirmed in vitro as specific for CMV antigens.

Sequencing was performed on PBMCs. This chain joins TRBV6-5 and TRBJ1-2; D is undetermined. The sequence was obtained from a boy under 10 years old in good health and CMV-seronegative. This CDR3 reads CASSYSPGTRGYTF. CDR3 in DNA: TGTGCCAGCAGTTACTCCCCGGGAACCCGAGGCTACACCTTC.